The sequence of this TCR beta chain was determined in a study of beta chain features in type 1 diabetes. Study as a whole: Age, gender and cell yields were alike across patients and healthy donors. Study-wide points: A moderate, significant TCRB CDR3 shortening appeared in type 1 diabetes across four CD4+ subsets. VDJ junctions from patients with type 1 diabetes contained fewer insertions and more deletions. The study found that naive, central memory and Treg TCRB repertoires appeared more similar in patients than in healthy donors.

Reverse transcription of all isolated RNA meant that expressed TCRB transcripts were sequenced. TCRdb's table, derived via immunoSEQ multiplex PCR, lists solely in-frame clones and lacks some. Counted here are hundreds of thousands of clones, around an eighth occurring once; the ten biggest clones make up less than 0.025%. Stem cell-like memory, regulatory, central memory and naive CD4+ cells were sorted via CD45RO/CCR7/CD25/CD127/CD95/CD27. Unmatched junction bases numbered 3, after V lost 6 bases and J lost 0 bases. Germline V gives CDR1 KGHSH, CDR2 LQKENI. The CDR3 has 14 amino acids. As concerns this clone: The antigen remains undetermined.

Sequencing was performed on naive CD4+ T cells from blood. This chain joins TRBV18 and TRBJ2-3; 7 bases map to TRBD2. This TCR was recovered from a man aged 18 to 29 with type 1 diabetes. The CDR3 spells CASSGDYSTDTQYF. CDR3 in DNA: TGTGCCAGCTCGGGGGACTACAGCACAGATACGCAGTATTTT.